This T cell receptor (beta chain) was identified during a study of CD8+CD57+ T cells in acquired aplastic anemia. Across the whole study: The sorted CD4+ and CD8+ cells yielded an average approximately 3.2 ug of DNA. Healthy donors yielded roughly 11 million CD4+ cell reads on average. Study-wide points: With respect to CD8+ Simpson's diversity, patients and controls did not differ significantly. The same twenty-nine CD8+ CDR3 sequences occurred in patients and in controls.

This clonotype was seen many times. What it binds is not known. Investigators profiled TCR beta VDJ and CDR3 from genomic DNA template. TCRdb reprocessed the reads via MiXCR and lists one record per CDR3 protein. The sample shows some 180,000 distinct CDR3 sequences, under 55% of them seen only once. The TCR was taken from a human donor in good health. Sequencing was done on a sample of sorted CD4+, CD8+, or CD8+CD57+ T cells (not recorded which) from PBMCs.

CDR3: CASSLAGEQETQYF. DNA for the CDR3: TGTGCCAGCAGCTTGGCAGGGGAACAAGAGACCCAGTACTTC. The rearrangement links TRBV5-4 to TRBJ2-5, with a tentative D call TRBD1 (6 bases). V was shortened by 0 bases and J by 2 bases, with 8 bases between the two germline ends. Germline V gives CDR1 SGHNT, CDR2 YYREEE (reference sequence). The CDR3 is made up of 14 amino acids.